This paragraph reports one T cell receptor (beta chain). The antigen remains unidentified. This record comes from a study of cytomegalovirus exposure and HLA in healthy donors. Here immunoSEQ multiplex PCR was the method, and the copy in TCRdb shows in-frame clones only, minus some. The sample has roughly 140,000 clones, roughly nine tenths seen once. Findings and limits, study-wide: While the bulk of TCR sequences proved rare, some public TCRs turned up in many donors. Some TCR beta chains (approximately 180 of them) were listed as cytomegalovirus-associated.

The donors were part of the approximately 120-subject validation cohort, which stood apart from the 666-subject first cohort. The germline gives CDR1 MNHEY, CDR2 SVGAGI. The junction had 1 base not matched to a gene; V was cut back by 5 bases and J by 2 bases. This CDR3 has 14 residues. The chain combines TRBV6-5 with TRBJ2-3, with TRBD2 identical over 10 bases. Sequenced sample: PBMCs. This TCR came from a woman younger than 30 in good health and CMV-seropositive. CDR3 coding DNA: TGTGCCAGCAGTAGCGGGAGGGCCACAGATACGCAGTATTTT. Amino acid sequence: CASSSGRATDTQYF.